Shown below are 20 T cell receptor beta chains from a single sample sequenced in a study of CD8 T cells in ankylosing spondylitis. TCRdb analysed the 5' RACE reads with MiXCR anew, one entry per CDR3 protein. The table includes about 320,000 distinct CDR3 sequences, 11% detected once. Sequencing was carried out using blood, either unsorted or a sorted T cell fraction (not recorded which). These receptors all stem from a female donor with ankylosing spondylitis or in good health (not recorded which).

This clonotype has ten or more counts. The chain is built from TRBV20-1 and TRBJ1-5; D perhaps matches TRBD1 (6 bases). The CDR3 sequence is 20 residues long. The V end was cut by 2 bases, the J end by 0 bases, with 26 bases between. Germline V gene sequence: CDR1 DFQATT, CDR2 SNEGSKA (reference sequence). For the CDR3, the DNA is TGCAGTGCTAGAAACAGACCCGGGACACATACCAGTTATAGCAATCAGCCCCAGCATTTT. It specifies CSARNRPGTHTSYSNQPQHF.

This clonotype occurred many times. The CDR3 sequence is CASTRGFRADTEAFF. CDR3 DNA sequence: TGTGCCAGCACCCGGGGCTTCAGGGCGGACACTGAAGCTTTCTTT. The chain links TRBV5-5 to TRBJ1-1; D is possibly TRBD1 (5 bases). Germline CDR1 is SGHKS and CDR2 is YYEKEE (reference sequence). V was pared by 6 bases and J by 3 bases, with 18 bases between. The CDR3 has 15 residues.

The sample holds many counts of this clonotype. This chain connects TRBV19 to TRBJ2-1; D is possibly TRBD2 (5 bases). The CDR3 extends over 13 amino acids. In germline, CDR1 is LNHDA, CDR2 SQIVND (reference sequence). V shed 3 bases and J shed 10 bases, with 13 bases lying between them. In nucleotides, the CDR3 is TGTGCCAGTAGTATTTCAACGGGGAACGAGCAGTTCTTC. Encoded protein: CASSISTGNEQFF.

The J gene is TRBJ2-3, the V gene TRBV7-6; 7 bases map to TRBD2. The CDR3 totals 16 residues. V was pared by 5 bases and J by 0 bases, with 8 bases of the junction left unmatched. Germline V lookup: CDR1 SGHVS, CDR2 FNYEAQ. CDR3 sequence: CASSKAGSSSTDTQYF. CDR3 DNA: TGTGCCAGCAGCAAAGCGGGGTCCTCTAGCACAGATACGCAGTATTTT.

A few counts support this clonotype. A read error is possible here, since a much larger clone lies one base away. The CDR3 bases are TGCGCCCGCAGTGACGTCCTGAACACTGAAGCTTTCTTT. As protein: CARSDVLNTEAFF. The V gene is TRBV10-1, the J gene TRBJ1-1; D ambiguous. This CDR3 has 13 residues. Germline CDR1 is WNHNN and CDR2 is SYGVQD (reference sequence).

A word on this clonotype: A much larger clone lies a single base off, so this may be a read error. The chain employs TRBV20-1 and TRBJ2-3, with D possibly TRBD1 on 6 matching bases. This CDR3 has 14 amino acids. CDR1 DFQATT and CDR2 SNEGSKA come from the germline V gene (reference sequence). CDR3 DNA: TGCAGTTCTAGACAGCCACGCAGGGGAGATACGCAGTATTTT. Translation: CSSRQPRRGDTQYF.

V and J are TRBV29-1 and TRBJ2-6; D possibly uses TRBD1 or TRBD2 (5 bases each). There are 17 residues in the CDR3. With 5 bases removed from V and 0 bases from J, the gap between germline ends came to 17 bases. Germline values: CDR1 SQVTM, CDR2 ANQGSEA. CDR3 nucleotide sequence: TGCAGCGTTAGGGCTCGGGACGTCAGCTCTGGGGCCAACGTCCTGACTTTC. This encodes CSVRARDVSSGANVLTF.

A single count supports this clonotype. The chain couples TRBV12-3 or TRBV12-4 to TRBJ2-2, with D possibly matching TRBD2 (6 bases). Trimming pared 8 bases from V and 6 bases from J, leaving 19 bases between. CDR3 length: 15 amino acids. CDR3 bases: TGTGCCAGCCGTCCCCGACTAGTAAAGGCCGGGGAGCTGTTTTTT. The encoded protein is CASRPRLVKAGELFF.

This clonotype was picked up many times. V and J are TRBV12-3 or TRBV12-4 and TRBJ2-7; 13 bases are a match to TRBD2. CDR3 size: 14 residues. V lost 6 bases and J lost 4; bases outside the gene matches: 3. The CDR3 nucleotides are TGTGCCAGCAGGAGGACTAGCGGGGGTTACGAGCAGTACTTC. It specifies CASRRTSGGYEQYF.

As DNA, the CDR3 is TGCAGTGCTAGAGTCGGCAGGACCACGAACACCGGGGAGCTGTTTTTT. Translating gives CSARVGRTTNTGELFF. This rearrangement joins TRBV20-1 to TRBJ2-2; D gene ambiguous. The ends were cut back, 1 base at V and 0 bases at J, with 12 bases in the middle. The CDR3 length is 16 residues. CDR1 DFQATT and CDR2 SNEGSKA come from the germline V gene (reference sequence).

The V and J genes are TRBV7-9 and TRBJ2-5, with D tentatively TRBD2 (6 bases). The V end lost 2 bases, the J end lost 4 bases, and 8 bases lay between the germline ends. The germline V gene encodes CDR1 SEHNR and CDR2 FQNEAQ (reference sequence). The CDR3 has 13 residues. DNA of the CDR3: TGTGCCAGCAGCTTATCGCGGGGAGAGACCCAGTACTTC. Its translation is CASSLSRGETQYF.

This clonotype showed up many times. This chain joins TRBV5-1 and TRBJ1-3; D unresolved. The ends were cut back, 1 base at V and 1 base at J, with 6 bases in the middle. Germline CDR1 is SGHRS and CDR2 is YFSETQ. The CDR3 has 14 residues. This CDR3 reads CASSLRASGNTIYF. The DNA for the CDR3 is TGCGCCAGCAGCTTGAGGGCGTCTGGAAACACCATATATTTT.

This clonotype was detected only a few times. This chain joins TRBV20-1 and TRBJ2-2, with 16 bases matching TRBD2. CDR1 and CDR2 (germline): DFQATT, SNEGSKA (reference sequence). The CDR3 extends over 16 amino acids. J lost 6 bases, V lost 6 bases, and 7 bases had no gene match. The CDR3 loop is CSAPEGLAGGAGELFF. CDR3 sequence (DNA): TGCAGTGCCCCAGAGGGACTAGCGGGAGGGGCCGGGGAGCTGTTTTTT.

This clonotype was found many times. V and J are TRBV6-1 and TRBJ2-1, with TRBD1 identical over 7 bases. Germline CDR1 is MNHNS and CDR2 is SASEGT. The CDR3 loop spans 15 amino acids. Losses at the gene ends were 6 bases for V and 6 bases for J; bases not matched to a gene: 11. The CDR3 loop reads CASRGTERKGNEQFF. CDR3 sequence (DNA): TGTGCCAGCAGGGGGACAGAGCGTAAAGGCAATGAGCAGTTCTTC.

Comments on this clonotype: One end of the junction does not line up with germline, which may come from a read error. The chain joins TRBV7-8 to TRBJ1-5; 9 positions agree with TRBD1. This CDR3 region has 18 residues. Germline V gene sequence: CDR1 SGHVS, CDR2 FQNEAQ. In nucleotides, the CDR3 is TGTGCCAGCAGCACACGGTCCAACTCACAGGGGGCAAATCGGCCCCAGCATTTT. It translates to CASSTRSNSQGANRPQHF.

Ten or more counts support this clonotype. The chain is built from TRBV11-2 and TRBJ2-7; 7 nucleotides align to TRBD2. The CDR3 sequence is 13 residues long. Germline CDR1 reads SGHAT; CDR2 reads FQNNGV. J was trimmed by 5 bases and V by 5 bases; bases with no gene match: 6. CDR3 region: CASSPRTSHEQYF. In nucleotides, the CDR3 is TGTGCCAGCAGCCCGCGGACTAGTCACGAGCAGTACTTC. Together with reference TRBV11-2 and TRBJ2-7, the CDR3 gives the full variable domain: EAGVAQSPRYKIIEKRQSVAFWCNPISGHATLYWYQQILGQGPKLLIQFQNNGVVDDSQLPKDRFSAERLKGVDSTLKIQPAKLEDSAVYLCASSPRTSHEQYFGPGTRLTVT.

This clonotype has at least ten counts. The J gene is TRBJ1-1, the V gene TRBV20-1; unclear D gene. The germline V gene has CDR1 DFQATT and CDR2 SNEGSKA (reference sequence). Trimming took off 2 bases at V and 4 bases at J, with 5 bases between the two ends. The CDR3 covers 11 residues. The CDR3 protein is CSARISTEAFF. CDR3 nucleotides: TGCAGTGCTAGAATTTCCACTGAAGCTTTCTTT.

V is TRBV29-1 and J is TRBJ1-1; no clear D gene. The germline gives CDR1 SQVTM, CDR2 ANQGSEA. V was shortened by 5 bases and J by 7 bases, with 11 bases between the two germline ends. This CDR3 is built from 11 residues. The CDR3, as DNA: TGCAGCGTTTTAAGGTCGGGTGAAGCTTTCTTT. It encodes CSVLRSGEAFF.

This clonotype has a count of ten or more. The V call is TRBV20-1, the J call TRBJ2-4, with TRBD1 as a possible D gene (6 bases). CDR1 and CDR2 (germline): DFQATT, SNEGSKA (reference sequence). V lost 4 bases to trimming and J lost 6 bases, with 19 bases between them. The CDR3 covers 15 residues. As DNA, the CDR3 is TGCAGTGCTAACCTACCGGGACAAGTGAGAAACATTCAGTACTTC. It translates to CSANLPGQVRNIQYF.

Many counts were recorded for this clonotype. The rearrangement links TRBV7-8 to TRBJ1-6, with no clear D. Trimming cost V 5 bases and J 2 bases, with 16 bases left between them. The CDR3 contains 17 residues. CDR1 is SGHVS and CDR2 is FQNEAQ in the germline V gene. The CDR3 DNA reads TGTGCCAGCAGCATTATGTCGGGAAAGACCTATAATTCACCCCTCCACTTT. As protein: CASSIMSGKTYNSPLHF.